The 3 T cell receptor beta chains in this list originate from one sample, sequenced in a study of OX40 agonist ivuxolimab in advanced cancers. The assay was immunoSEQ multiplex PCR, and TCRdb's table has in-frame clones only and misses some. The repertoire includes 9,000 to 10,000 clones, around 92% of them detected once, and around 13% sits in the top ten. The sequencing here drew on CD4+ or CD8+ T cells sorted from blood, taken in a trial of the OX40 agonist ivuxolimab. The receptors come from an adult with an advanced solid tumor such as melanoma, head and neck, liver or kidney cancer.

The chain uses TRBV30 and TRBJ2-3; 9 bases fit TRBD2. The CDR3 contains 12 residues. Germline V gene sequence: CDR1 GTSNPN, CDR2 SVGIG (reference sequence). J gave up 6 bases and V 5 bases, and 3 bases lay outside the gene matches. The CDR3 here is CAWGTSHDTQYF. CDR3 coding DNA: TGTGCCTGGGGGACTAGCCACGATACGCAGTATTTT. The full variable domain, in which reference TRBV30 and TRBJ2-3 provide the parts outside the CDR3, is SQTIHQWPATLVQPVGSPLSLECTVEGTSNPNLYWYRQAAGRGLQLLFYSVGIGQISSEVPQNLSASRPQDRQFILSSKKLLLSDSGFYLCAWGTSHDTQYFGPGTRLTVL.

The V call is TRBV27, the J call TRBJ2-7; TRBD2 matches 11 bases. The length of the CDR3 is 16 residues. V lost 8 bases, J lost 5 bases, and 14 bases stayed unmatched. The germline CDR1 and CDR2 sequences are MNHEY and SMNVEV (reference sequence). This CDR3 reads CASLARGSGRGNEQYF. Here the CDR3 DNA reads TGTGCCAGCCTAGCCAGGGGTAGCGGGAGGGGCAACGAGCAGTACTTC.

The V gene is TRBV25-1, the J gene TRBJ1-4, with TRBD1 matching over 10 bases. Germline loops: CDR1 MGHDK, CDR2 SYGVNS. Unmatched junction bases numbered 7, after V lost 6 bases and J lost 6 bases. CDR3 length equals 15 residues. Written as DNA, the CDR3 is TGTGCCAGCAGGGATCCCGGGACAGGGGATGAAAAACTGTTTTTT. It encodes CASRDPGTGDEKLFF. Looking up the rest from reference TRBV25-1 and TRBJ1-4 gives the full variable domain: EADIYQTPRYLVIGTGKKITLECSQTMGHDKMYWYQQDPGMELHLIHYSYGVNSTEKGDLSSESTVSRIRTEHFPLTLESARPSHTSQYLCASRDPGTGDEKLFFGSGTQLSVL.